These 10 T cell receptor beta chains originate from one sample sequenced in a study of CD8 T cells in Susac syndrome (dated by TCRdb to between 2018 and 2021). Libraries were constructed by the immunoSEQ multiplex PCR assay. RNA was extracted with the RNeasy kit and 0.5 to 1 ug was reverse transcribed using random hexamers. Using fastp at Q25 and MiXCR, TCRdb reprocessed the public reads and kept productive beta chains. Each entry merges the rows of one CDR3 protein and shows their most common DNA and genes. The sample table lists about 120,000 distinct CDR3 sequences, about 95% of them with a count of one. 0.28% of the sample lies in the top ten. Sequenced sample: CD8+ T cells from PBMCs. The source of these receptors is a human donor with Susac syndrome.

J is TRBJ2-5 and V is TRBV14, with 13 bases aligning to TRBD2. This CDR3 spans 19 amino acids. The germline V gene has CDR1 SGHDN and CDR2 FVKESK. Trimming at V came to 6 bases and at J to 2 bases, leaving 15 bases not matched to a gene. The CDR3 DNA reads as TGTGCCAGCAGACTAATTCGACTAGCGGGGGGTACGGATCAAGAGACCCAGTACTTC. Translated, it gives CASRLIRLAGGTDQETQYF.

The V call is TRBV11-2, the J call TRBJ2-1; 7 bases map to TRBD2. CDR1 is SGHAT and CDR2 is FQNNGV in the germline V gene. The ends lost 5 bases at V and 5 bases at J; junction bases unmatched: 12. The CDR3 is 16 amino acids. The CDR3 is CASSPTPAGENNEQFF. CDR3 nucleotides: TGTGCCAGCAGCCCAACCCCCGCGGGAGAGAACAATGAGCAGTTCTTC.

V and J are TRBV29-1 and TRBJ1-4, with D possibly being TRBD1 (6 bases). The germline V gene has CDR1 SQVTM and CDR2 ANQGSEA. Trimming took 5 bases from V and 7 from J, leaving 20 bases between them. CDR3 length: 15 amino acids. CDR3 in amino acids: CSVPDLEGGSEKLFF. The CDR3 nucleotides read TGCAGCGTTCCAGACCTGGAGGGGGGCAGTGAAAAACTGTTTTTT.

V gene TRBV12-5 combines with J gene TRBJ1-3, with D possibly TRBD1 on 6 matching bases. Germline V gene lookup returns CDR1 LGHNT and CDR2 FRNRAP. CDR3 length: 19 amino acids. V shed 0 bases and J shed 1 base, with 19 bases lying between them. CDR3 nucleotides: TGTGCTAGTGGTTTGGTCCTAAACCCCGGGACACCATCTGGAAACACCATATATTTT. Protein sequence: CASGLVLNPGTPSGNTIYF.

The gene calls are TRBV2 and TRBJ1-1, with D possibly matching TRBD1 (5 bases). This CDR3 is 13 amino acids long. V was trimmed by 3 bases and J by 6 bases, leaving 11 bases between them. Germline CDR1 SNHLY, CDR2 FYNNEI. The CDR3 DNA reads as TGTGCCAGCAGTGAGGTAGGGACCGCTGAAGCTTTCTTT. It is translated as CASSEVGTAEAFF.

The chain combines TRBV7-2 with TRBJ2-7, with a possible D match to TRBD2 (6 bases). The CDR3 length is 14 residues. Germline V gives CDR1 SGHTA, CDR2 FQGNSA. V was pared by 6 bases and J by 3 bases, with 15 bases between. CDR3 sequence (DNA): TGTGCCAGCAGACCCCGGGACTCTTACTACGAGCAGTACTTC. Its translation: CASRPRDSYYEQYF. The full variable domain, completed using reference TRBV7-2 and TRBJ2-7, is GAGVSQSPSNKVTEKGKDVELRCDPISGHTALYWYRQSLGQGLEFLIYFQGNSAPDKSGLPSDRFSAERTGGSVSTLTIQRTQQEDSAVYLCASRPRDSYYEQYFGPGTRLTVT.

The chain employs TRBV7-8 and TRBJ1-4; the D gene is possibly TRBD1 (5 bases). Trimming stripped 4 bases from V and 7 bases from J, with 10 bases between. CDR1 and CDR2 from the germline V gene are SGHVS and FQNEAQ. The CDR3 has 13 amino acids. The CDR3 sequence is CASSSTGAEKLFF. For the CDR3, the DNA is TGTGCCAGCAGCTCTACAGGTGCTGAAAAACTGTTTTTT.

J is TRBJ2-7 and V is TRBV11-2; 8 nucleotides match TRBD1. This CDR3 is 14 amino acids long. V shed 5 bases, J shed 7 bases, and the junction held 10 bases outside the gene matches. Germline V gene sequence: CDR1 SGHAT, CDR2 FQNNGV. CDR3 sequence: CASSETQGAGEQYF. CDR3 sequence (DNA): TGTGCCAGCAGCGAAACTCAGGGGGCGGGGGAGCAGTACTTC.

The chain couples TRBV15 to TRBJ2-7; the D is unclear. The V and J ends lost 0 bases and 0 bases respectively, with 9 bases between them. The CDR3 sequence is 15 residues long. The germline gives CDR1 LNHNV, CDR2 YYDKDF (reference sequence). DNA of the CDR3: TGTGCCACCAGCAGAGATAGAGCCTACTCCTACGAGCAGTACTTC. Translating it yields CATSRDRAYSYEQYF. Using reference TRBV15 and TRBJ2-7 for the parts outside the CDR3, the full variable domain is DAMVIQNPRYQVTQFGKPVTLSCSQTLNHNVMYWYQQKSSQAPKLLFHYYDKDFNNEADTPDNFQSRRPNTSFCFLDIRSPGLGDTAMYLCATSRDRAYSYEQYFGPGTRLTVT.

J is TRBJ2-1 and V is TRBV30; 8 bases agree with TRBD2. The V segment lost 1 base and the J segment 9 bases; nucleotides outside the gene matches: 5. The V gene's germline CDR1 is GTSNPN and CDR2 SVGIG (reference sequence). CDR3 length equals 13 residues. CDR3 loop: CAWSDGGASEQFF. CDR3 bases: TGTGCCTGGAGTGACGGGGGGGCGTCTGAGCAGTTCTTC.